These 23 T cell receptor beta chains share one sample of origin, sequenced in a study of T cell changes during pregnancy in multiple sclerosis. TCRdb keeps only in-frame clones here, not all; method: immunoSEQ multiplex PCR. The sample contains around 62,000 clones, about nine tenths of which appear only once. The sequences come from peripheral blood, collected in the third trimester of pregnancy. Every receptor here comes from a female donor with multiple sclerosis, enrolled in a pregnancy study.

The CDR3 bases are TGTGCCAGCAGCTCAGCGACTGACTCCTATAATTCACCCCTCCACTTT. Protein product: CASSSATDSYNSPLHF. This sequence joins TRBV7-9 and TRBJ1-6; D not resolved. From germline, CDR1 is SEHNR and CDR2 FQNEAQ (reference sequence). The CDR3 has 16 residues. V lost 4 bases and J lost 0, with 10 bases in between.

Regarding this clone: A junction end diverges from the germline sequence, so it may reflect a read error. The chain carries TRBV11-2 and TRBJ2-1; D might be TRBD2 (5 bases). Germline loops: CDR1 SGHAT, CDR2 FQNNGV. The CDR3 spans 12 residues. CDR3 in amino acids: CASSLAGNRLIF. CDR3 nucleotide sequence: TGTGCCAGCAGCTTAGCGGGGAACCGCCTGATCTTC.

The J gene is TRBJ1-2, the V gene TRBV6-1; 8 nucleotides align to TRBD1. Germline lookup yields CDR1 MNHNS and CDR2 SASEGT. The CDR3 totals 13 residues. Losses at the gene ends were 4 bases for V and 8 bases for J; bases not matched to a gene: 6. For the CDR3, the DNA is TGTGCCAGCAGTGGGACAGGGCCTTGGGGCTACACCTTC. The encoded protein is CASSGTGPWGYTF.

V gene TRBV7-9 combines with J gene TRBJ2-6; 9 bases agree with TRBD1. From germline, CDR1 is SEHNR and CDR2 FQNEAQ (reference sequence). The CDR3 extends over 17 amino acids. V trimming: 5 bases; J trimming: 0 bases; junction bases outside the gene matches: 5. The CDR3 nucleotides read TGTGCCAGCAGCAAGGACAGGGGCAGCTCTGGGGCCAACGTCCTGACTTTC. This sequence encodes CASSKDRGSSGANVLTF.

This clone was found once. V and J are TRBV6-5 and TRBJ2-7; the match to TRBD2 covers 12 bases. Losses at the gene ends were 6 bases for V and 3 bases for J; bases not matched to a gene: 6. Germline V gene sequence: CDR1 MNHEY, CDR2 SVGAGI. The CDR3 totals 15 residues. CDR3 DNA sequence: TGTGCCAGCAGCAAAGGGACTAGCGGGCTCTACGAGCAGTACTTC. It codes for CASSKGTSGLYEQYF.

This chain links TRBV6-5 with TRBJ1-5; D gene ambiguous. Between the trimmed V and J ends, which lost 6 bases and 9 bases, there was a span of 12 bases. Germline lookup yields CDR1 MNHEY and CDR2 SVGAGI. The CDR3 is 12 residues long. The CDR3 here is CASSRTGWPQHF. The CDR3, as DNA: TGTGCCAGCAGCAGAACGGGGTGGCCCCAGCATTTT.

The chain joins TRBV14 to TRBJ1-2; unclear D gene. V lost 1 base to trimming and J lost 6 bases, with 6 bases between them. The CDR3 length is 12 residues. Germline V gene lookup returns CDR1 SGHDN and CDR2 FVKESK. The CDR3 nucleotides read TGTGCCAGCAGCCAAGGAGGCCATGGCTACACCTTC. Translating gives CASSQGGHGYTF.

J is TRBJ1-2 and V is TRBV27; no definite D call. V was cut by 6 bases and J by 2 bases, with 16 bases left in between. Per germline, CDR1 MNHEY and CDR2 SMNVEV (reference sequence). The CDR3 spans 15 residues. The CDR3 DNA sequence: TGTGCCAGCAGCTTTACTAGTCAGCCAAACTATGGCTACACCTTC. Translation gives CASSFTSQPNYGYTF.

The V and J genes are TRBV11-2 and TRBJ1-1; 9 bases are a match to TRBD1. V shed 5 bases and J 6 bases; nucleotides not matched to a gene: 7. CDR1 SGHAT and CDR2 FQNNGV come from the germline V gene. The CDR3 extends over 14 amino acids. CDR3 in amino acids: CASSRGQGGAEAFF. The CDR3 region has the DNA TGTGCCAGCAGCCGGGGACAGGGCGGGGCTGAAGCTTTCTTT.

This sequence joins TRBV28 and TRBJ1-5, with D possibly matching TRBD1 (6 bases). Germline lookup yields CDR1 MDHEN and CDR2 SYDVKM. Between the trimmed V and J ends, which lost 3 bases and 4 bases, there was a span of 10 bases. The CDR3 has 14 amino acids. This CDR3 is CASSFDRLNQPQHF. DNA of the CDR3: TGTGCCAGCAGTTTCGACAGGTTAAATCAGCCCCAGCATTTT.

J is TRBJ1-1 and V is TRBV5-6, with a possible D match to TRBD1 (5 bases). Trimming took off 1 base at V and 11 bases at J, with 18 bases between the two ends. Germline V gene sequence: CDR1 SGHDT, CDR2 YYEEEE. There are 14 residues in the CDR3. The CDR3 here is CASSLLDTLIGAFF. The CDR3 coding sequence is TGTGCCAGCAGCTTGTTGGACACTCTGATAGGGGCTTTCTTT.

The chain carries TRBV25-1 and TRBJ2-7; 8 bases are shared with TRBD1. Trimming at V came to 8 bases and at J to 3 bases, leaving 6 bases not matched to a gene. Germline-derived CDR1 and CDR2 are MGHDK and SYGVNS. This CDR3 is 13 amino acids long. The CDR3 sequence is CASAGTGVYEQYF. CDR3 in DNA: TGTGCCAGCGCCGGGACAGGAGTCTACGAGCAGTACTTC.

The V gene is TRBV27, the J gene TRBJ1-5, with TRBD1 as a possible D gene (5 bases). The CDR3 length is 13 residues. V gave up 3 bases and J gave up 5 bases, with 8 bases separating them. Per the germline V gene, CDR1 is MNHEY and CDR2 is SMNVEV (reference sequence). CDR3 in DNA: TGTGCCAGCAGTTTTGACAGACATCAGCCCCAGCATTTT. Translation gives CASSFDRHQPQHF.

The V gene is TRBV19, the J gene TRBJ1-2; 9 positions match TRBD1. The germline gives CDR1 LNHDA, CDR2 SQIVND (reference sequence). This CDR3 is 14 amino acids long. V lost 7 bases, J lost 3 bases, and 6 bases stayed unmatched. CDR3 nucleotides: TGTGCCAGTAATCCCGACAGGGGGTACTATGGCTACACCTTC. Its protein is CASNPDRGYYGYTF.

This clone was counted a single time. The genes are TRBV4-1 and TRBJ1-1; D is uncertain. This CDR3 has 15 residues. V dropped 4 bases and J dropped 4 bases, with 16 bases sitting between them. Germline CDR1 is MGHRA and CDR2 is YSYEKL. CDR3 sequence (DNA): TGCGCCAGCAGCCCAGTGGGTGATTCGGGCACTGAAGCTTTCTTT. It is translated as CASSPVGDSGTEAFF.

The gene calls are TRBV7-8 and TRBJ2-3; tentatively, D is TRBD2 (5 bases). V was cut by 7 bases and J by 1 base, with 18 bases left in between. The CDR3 covers 16 residues. The germline V gene has CDR1 SGHVS and CDR2 FQNEAQ. The CDR3 here is CASNLLGPGGTDTQYF. Here the CDR3 DNA reads TGTGCCAGCAACCTACTTGGCCCCGGGGGCACAGATACGCAGTATTTT.

The gene calls are TRBV19 and TRBJ2-5, with D possibly being TRBD1 (6 bases). Germline assignment: CDR1 LNHDA and CDR2 SQIVND (reference sequence). The CDR3 consists of 14 residues. V lost 3 bases and J 2 bases, leaving 10 bases between the germline ends. This CDR3 is CASSISGAQETQYF. CDR3 DNA sequence: TGTGCCAGTAGTATTTCAGGGGCTCAAGAGACCCAGTACTTC.

This clone was observed a single time. The rearrangement uses TRBV19 and TRBJ2-7; D is unclear. The germline V and J ends were trimmed by 4 bases and 4 bases, with 14 bases remaining between them. From germline, CDR1 is LNHDA and CDR2 SQIVND (reference sequence). The CDR3 is 14 amino acids. The DNA for the CDR3 is TGTGCCAGTAGTACCTCGCGACTTGAGTACGAGCAGTACTTC. Amino acids: CASSTSRLEYEQYF. Using reference TRBV19 and TRBJ2-7 for the parts outside the CDR3, the full variable domain is DGGITQSPKYLFRKEGQNVTLSCEQNLNHDAMYWYRQDPGQGLRLIYYSQIVNDFQKGDIAEGYSVSREKKESFPLTVTSAQKNPTAFYLCASSTSRLEYEQYFGPGTRLTVT.

The chain recombines TRBV11-3 with TRBJ2-1, with 7 bases identical to TRBD2. Looked up from germline, CDR1 is SGHNT and CDR2 is YENEEA. The CDR3 extends over 14 amino acids. With V trimmed by 1 base and J by 4 bases, 1 base remained unmatched. The CDR3: CASSLAGGYNEQFF. The CDR3 bases are TGTGCCAGCAGCTTAGCCGGGGGGTACAATGAGCAGTTCTTC.

J is TRBJ1-4 and V is TRBV4-2, with D possibly TRBD1 on 6 matching bases. Germline V gene sequence: CDR1 LGHNA, CDR2 YNFKEQ. The CDR3 is 13 residues long. V was pared by 0 bases and J by 12 bases, with 11 bases between. CDR3 region: CASSQDGGVELFF. The DNA for the CDR3 is TGTGCCAGCAGCCAAGATGGGGGCGTGGAACTGTTTTTT.

The genes are TRBV5-6 and TRBJ2-7; 7 nucleotides align to TRBD1. Germline V gene sequence: CDR1 SGHDT, CDR2 YYEEEE. V was pared by 6 bases and J by 7 bases, with 16 bases of the junction left unmatched. CDR3 length equals 15 residues. The CDR3 DNA reads TGTGCCAGCATCGTACAGGGGTTCCACCGCAGGGAGCAGTACTTC. This sequence encodes CASIVQGFHRREQYF.

This chain connects TRBV5-5 to TRBJ1-2; D is undetermined. Germline values: CDR1 SGHKS, CDR2 YYEKEE (reference sequence). CDR3 length equals 12 residues. The V end lost 9 bases, the J end lost 8 bases, and 17 bases lay between the germline ends. The CDR3 bases are TGTGCCACTACGGCGGTGAAGCGAGGCTACACCTTC. Translating gives CATTAVKRGYTF.

The chain couples TRBV30 to TRBJ2-1, with 10 bases that match TRBD2. Germline V lookup: CDR1 GTSNPN, CDR2 SVGIG (reference sequence). The CDR3 covers 13 residues. The V and J ends lost 5 bases and 3 bases, in that order; junction bases with no gene match: 1. The CDR3 DNA follows: TGTGCCTGGCGACTAGCGGGCTACAATGAGCAGTTCTTC. Translated: CAWRLAGYNEQFF. The variable domain in full, with the rest retrieved from reference TRBV30 and TRBJ2-1, is SQTIHQWPATLVQPVGSPLSLECTVEGTSNPNLYWYRQAAGRGLQLLFYSVGIGQISSEVPQNLSASRPQDRQFILSSKKLLLSDSGFYLCAWRLAGYNEQFFGPGTRLTVL.